This entry describes one TCR beta chain. This record comes from a study of T cell changes during pregnancy in multiple sclerosis. The protocol was immunoSEQ multiplex PCR, while the TCRdb copy is restricted to in-frame clones and leaves out a portion. The sample holds roughly 58,000 clones, around 94% seen once. Looked up from germline, CDR1 is MNHEY and CDR2 is SVGAGI. V gave up 2 bases and J gave up 0 bases, with 9 bases separating them. The CDR3 is made up of 15 amino acids. The V gene is TRBV6-5, the J gene TRBJ2-3; D is uncertain. This specimen consisted of CD8+ T cells from peripheral blood mononuclear cells, obtained in the third trimester of pregnancy. This receptor was obtained from a female donor with multiple sclerosis, enrolled in a pregnancy study. Here the CDR3 DNA reads TGTGCCAGCAGTTACCTTAGCCCTAGCACAGATACGCAGTATTTT. Its protein is CASSYLSPSTDTQYF.